This T cell receptor beta chain was sequenced for a study of T cells expressing NK-cell markers. Germline V gives CDR1 SGHVS, CDR2 FQNEAQ. The CDR3 sequence is 15 residues long. TCRdb reprocessed the 5' RACE reads and stores each CDR3 protein as one record, lacking DNA. In all, the sample yields 350,000 to 450,000 distinct CDR3 sequences. V is TRBV7-8 and J is TRBJ2-5. The sequence derives from a man aged 18-69 years in good health. The specimen sequenced was blood T cells: a sorted CD56 or NKG2C T cell subset, CD4+ or CD8+ T cells, or bulk PBMC T cells (not recorded which). This CDR3 is CASSLGARGQETQYF.